Presented here are 29 T cell receptor beta chains from one specimen sequenced in a study of blood T cells in healthy people across ages. Primed by a sample-barcoded 5' primer and a J-beta primer mix, a second PCR proceeded for roughly 6 to 12 cycles. TCRdb processed the 5' RACE reads anew with MiXCR; each CDR3 protein has one entry. The data show some 1,800,000 distinct CDR3 sequences, about two fifths seen once. Sequencing was carried out using blood. All receptors come from a human donor in good health.

A few counts support this clonotype. The rearrangement joins TRBV12-3 or TRBV12-4 to TRBJ2-3, with D possibly being TRBD1 (5 bases). V dropped 5 bases and J dropped 2 bases, with 23 bases sitting between them. The CDR3 loop spans 18 amino acids. The CDR3 loop reads CASSPVFGRGITTDTQYF. CDR3 sequence (DNA): TGTGCCAGCAGTCCCGTTTTTGGAAGGGGCATCACCACAGATACGCAGTATTTT.

J is TRBJ2-5 and V is TRBV4-3; 8 positions match TRBD2. J lost 5 bases, V lost 0 bases, and 5 bases had no gene match. CDR3 length equals 15 residues. From germline, CDR1 is LGHNA and CDR2 YSLEER. This CDR3 is CASSQEPGGLETQYF. CDR3 bases: TGCGCCAGCAGCCAAGAACCGGGGGGGTTGGAGACCCAGTACTTC.

This chain links TRBV20-1 with TRBJ2-7, with D unresolved. Germline-derived CDR1 and CDR2 are DFQATT and SNEGSKA (reference sequence). CDR3 size: 15 residues. Trimming took 3 bases from V and 2 from J, leaving 17 bases between them. CDR3 in amino acids: CSARVRRNSTYEQYF. DNA for the CDR3: TGCAGTGCTAGGGTTAGGCGAAACAGCACCTACGAGCAGTACTTC.

This clonotype was recorded a few times. V and J are TRBV7-2 and TRBJ2-4, with 11 positions matching TRBD2. V shed 5 bases, J shed 13 bases, and the junction held 10 bases outside the gene matches. Per the germline V gene, CDR1 is SGHTA and CDR2 is FQGNSA. CDR3 length: 14 amino acids. In DNA, the CDR3 is TGTGCCAGCAGCCCCCCGCTAGCGGGGGGTGAGCAGTACTTC. Translation: CASSPPLAGGEQYF.

The rearrangement joins TRBV11-1 to TRBJ1-1, with D maybe TRBD1 (6 bases). The CDR3 length is 16 residues. Germline CDR1 reads SGHAT; CDR2 reads FQDESV (reference sequence). V lost 5 bases and J 1 base, leaving 17 bases between the germline ends. This chain's CDR3 is CASSKWRDNSNTEAFF. The CDR3 DNA follows: TGTGCCAGCAGCAAATGGCGGGACAACTCGAACACTGAAGCTTTCTTT.

This clonotype was seen a handful of times. The chain joins TRBV5-1 to TRBJ2-4, with D hard to call. This CDR3 has 12 amino acids. In germline, CDR1 is SGHRS, CDR2 YFSETQ. V was pared by 0 bases and J by 13 bases, with 11 bases between. CDR3: CASSLESGEQYF. In DNA, the CDR3 is TGCGCCAGCAGCTTGGAGTCAGGAGAGCAGTACTTC.

This clonotype showed up just a few times. The chain carries TRBV6-5 and TRBJ2-1; D unclear. V was pared by 6 bases and J by 1 base, with 10 bases between. Germline V gene data show CDR1 as MNHEY and CDR2 as SVGAGI. The CDR3 has 14 residues. Here the CDR3 DNA reads TGTGCCAGCAGCGACAACCCGTCCTACAATGAGCAGTTCTTC. As protein: CASSDNPSYNEQFF.

V gene TRBV7-4 combines with J gene TRBJ2-1, with 9 bases matching TRBD2. CDR1 is SGHVT and CDR2 is SQSDAQ in the germline V gene. V shed 1 base, J shed 2 bases, and the junction held 9 bases outside the gene matches. The CDR3 consists of 18 residues. CDR3 sequence (DNA): TGTGCCAGCAGCTTAGGGAAGCGCGGGGGGGCCGCCTACAATGAGCAGTTCTTC. It translates to CASSLGKRGGAAYNEQFF.

This clonotype was observed a handful of times. The CDR3 here is CSVGEGDTEAFF. CDR3 sequence (DNA): TGCAGCGTTGGAGAGGGGGACACTGAAGCTTTCTTT. The V gene is TRBV29-1, the J gene TRBJ1-1; D may be TRBD1 (6 bases). Germline-derived CDR1 and CDR2 are SQVTM and ANQGSEA. This CDR3 has 12 residues. Trimming took off 4 bases at V and 3 bases at J, with 9 bases between the two ends. The entire variable domain, with the rest obtained from reference TRBV29-1 and TRBJ1-1, is as follows: SAVISQKPSRDICQRGTSLTIQCQVDSQVTMMFWYRQQPGQSLTLIATANQGSEATYESGFVIDKFPISRPNLTFSTLTVSNMSPEDSSIYLCSVGEGDTEAFFGQGTRLTVV.

This clonotype was found once. The chain couples TRBV15 to TRBJ1-5, with unresolved D. This CDR3 region has 16 residues. V was trimmed by 1 base and J by 0 bases, leaving 10 bases between them. Germline V gene sequence: CDR1 LNHNV, CDR2 YYDKDF (reference sequence). CDR3 amino acids: CATSRALSNSNQPQHF. The CDR3 coding sequence is TGTGCCACCAGCAGAGCCTTGAGCAATAGCAATCAGCCCCAGCATTTT.

In its sample, this clonotype was seen a few times. The chain links TRBV7-2 to TRBJ2-3, with 11 bases lining up with TRBD2. Germline assignment: CDR1 SGHTA and CDR2 FQGNSA. This CDR3 spans 16 amino acids. J lost 5 bases, V lost 5 bases, and 9 bases had no gene match. The DNA of the CDR3 is TGTGCCAGCAGCCAACTGGCTAGCGGGGGGATAGATACGCAGTATTTT. Translating it yields CASSQLASGGIDTQYF.

The V and J genes are TRBV7-2 and TRBJ1-2; D is perhaps TRBD1 (6 bases). This CDR3 is built from 15 residues. V was pared by 5 bases and J by 4 bases, with 17 bases between. Germline CDR1 SGHTA, CDR2 FQGNSA. The CDR3 DNA reads as TGTGCCAGCAGCCCATCCCGGGGGGGCCTCTATGGCTACACCTTC. Translating gives CASSPSRGGLYGYTF.

The chain uses TRBV5-1 and TRBJ2-5, with D unresolved. Trimming removed 4 bases at V and 6 bases at J, with 22 bases between. The CDR3 has 16 amino acids. CDR1 and CDR2 from the germline V gene are SGHRS and YFSETQ. CDR3 protein: CASSPSGLPPQKTQYF. In DNA, the CDR3 is TGCGCCAGCAGCCCGAGTGGTCTCCCCCCACAAAAGACCCAGTACTTC.

The J gene is TRBJ1-4, the V gene TRBV7-9; maybe TRBD1 (6 bases). Trimming removed 6 bases at V and 4 bases at J, with 18 bases between. Germline V gene data show CDR1 as SEHNR and CDR2 as FQNEAQ (reference sequence). The CDR3 totals 16 residues. The CDR3 loop reads CASSPSAGAVNEKLFF. DNA of the CDR3: TGTGCCAGCAGTCCATCGGCAGGGGCCGTTAATGAAAAACTGTTTTTT.

V usage is TRBV7-2 and J usage is TRBJ1-2; D is unresolved. Germline V lookup: CDR1 SGHTA, CDR2 FQGNSA. Trimming took off 1 base at V and 7 bases at J, with 13 bases between the two ends. The CDR3 extends over 14 amino acids. For the CDR3, the DNA is TGTGCCAGCAGCTTAGAGGCCAACATCGGTGGCTACACCTTC. This encodes CASSLEANIGGYTF.

The V call is TRBV12-3 or TRBV12-4, the J call TRBJ1-1; D unresolved. This CDR3 spans 13 amino acids. Trimming shortened V by 5 bases and J by 6 bases, and 13 bases separated the two germline ends. CDR3: CASSLMGGAEAFF. As DNA, the CDR3 is TGTGCCAGCAGTCTTATGGGAGGTGCTGAAGCTTTCTTT.

The V gene is TRBV7-9, the J gene TRBJ1-2; 8 nucleotides align to TRBD1. The J segment lost 3 bases and the V segment lost 3 bases, leaving 6 bases of the junction unmatched. The CDR3 sequence is 15 residues long. Germline CDR1 is SEHNR and CDR2 is FQNEAQ (reference sequence). CDR3: CASSFYAGGYYGYTF. The CDR3 region has the DNA TGTGCCAGCAGCTTTTATGCAGGGGGCTACTATGGCTACACCTTC.

This clonotype was detected ten times or more. The chain combines TRBV6-1 with TRBJ2-7, with 9 bases identical to TRBD1. CDR3 length: 14 residues. The V gene's germline CDR1 is MNHNS and CDR2 SASEGT. V shed 8 bases and J 0 bases; nucleotides not matched to a gene: 5. Here the CDR3 reads CASHRDRASYEQYF. The CDR3 DNA sequence: TGTGCCAGCCACCGGGACAGGGCCTCCTACGAGCAGTACTTC.

There are many counts of this clonotype. V and J are TRBV29-1 and TRBJ2-3; a possible D gene is TRBD1 (5 bases). The germline CDR1 and CDR2 sequences are SQVTM and ANQGSEA. CDR3 length: 15 residues. V shed 0 bases and J shed 7 bases, with 17 bases lying between them. CDR3 DNA sequence: TGCAGCGTTGAAGATGTCAGGGCCGCCACGAATACGCAGTATTTT. Its translation: CSVEDVRAATNTQYF.

The CDR3 loop is CASSHRGTNGYTF. DNA of the CDR3: TGCGCCAGCAGCCATAGGGGCACTAATGGCTACACCTTC. The chain uses TRBV4-1 and TRBJ1-2; a weak D match, TRBD1 (5 bases). The CDR3 consists of 13 residues. Per germline, CDR1 MGHRA and CDR2 YSYEKL. V lost 3 bases and J 6 bases, leaving 11 bases between the germline ends.

This clonotype showed up just a few times. The chain has TRBV6-2 or TRBV6-3 and TRBJ2-5, with D hard to call. From germline, CDR1 is MNHEY and CDR2 SVGEGT. The V gene lost 7 bases and the J gene lost 0 bases, with 9 bases spanning the gap. This CDR3 region has 13 residues. The CDR3 here is CASTVGDQETQYF. Here the CDR3 DNA reads TGTGCCAGCACTGTCGGAGACCAAGAGACCCAGTACTTC.

The chain recombines TRBV4-3 with TRBJ2-7; D is possibly TRBD1 or TRBD2 (5 bases each). This CDR3 contains 15 residues. V lost 1 base and J 5 bases, leaving 15 bases between the germline ends. Germline assignment: CDR1 LGHNA and CDR2 YSLEER. The CDR3 DNA reads TGCGCCAGCAGCCAAGTACATCTGCAGGGACACGAGCAGTACTTC. Translating gives CASSQVHLQGHEQYF.

The gene calls are TRBV6-5 and TRBJ2-1, with a possible D match to TRBD1 (6 bases). V was cut by 5 bases and J by 12 bases, with 23 bases left in between. Germline values: CDR1 MNHEY, CDR2 SVGAGI. This CDR3 region has 15 residues. The CDR3 loop reads CASSAREQGGFGQFF. The CDR3 DNA follows: TGTGCCAGCAGTGCTAGGGAACAGGGTGGATTTGGGCAGTTCTTC.

This clonotype has only a few counts. J is TRBJ1-2 and V is TRBV20-1; 8 nucleotides align to TRBD1. There are 13 residues in the CDR3. V was pared by 1 base and J by 7 bases, with 5 bases of the junction left unmatched. Looked up from germline, CDR1 is DFQATT and CDR2 is SNEGSKA (reference sequence). The CDR3 reads CSARATGDGGYTF. The CDR3 nucleotides are TGCAGTGCTAGAGCGACAGGGGATGGTGGCTACACCTTC.

V gene TRBV6-5 combines with J gene TRBJ2-1; D tentatively fits TRBD1 or TRBD2 (5 bases each). V was pared by 6 bases and J by 5 bases, with 17 bases between. CDR1 and CDR2 from the germline V gene are MNHEY and SVGAGI. The CDR3 length is 15 residues. CDR3: CASSLVGTTDNEQFF. In DNA, the CDR3 is TGTGCCAGCAGCCTAGTGGGGACCACTGACAATGAGCAGTTCTTC.

Only a few counts were recorded for this clonotype. CDR3: CASSRDIVSNYGYTF. The CDR3 DNA follows: TGCGCCAGCAGCCGGGACATCGTTTCGAACTATGGCTACACCTTC. V usage is TRBV4-3 and J usage is TRBJ1-2; tentative D call: TRBD1 (6 bases). The V end was cut by 4 bases, the J end by 2 bases, with 14 bases between. Germline V lookup: CDR1 LGHNA, CDR2 YSLEER. The CDR3 contains 15 residues.

V gene TRBV4-3 combines with J gene TRBJ1-6; possibly TRBD1 for D (5 bases). Between the trimmed V and J ends, which lost 5 bases and 10 bases, there was a span of 21 bases. In germline, CDR1 is LGHNA, CDR2 YSLEER. The CDR3 consists of 16 residues. CDR3 sequence (DNA): TGCGCCAGCAGCACCCAAGACGGCAGGGATGGGTCACCCCTCCACTTT. Translation: CASSTQDGRDGSPLHF.

V gene TRBV29-1 combines with J gene TRBJ1-4; D possibly corresponds to TRBD1 (5 bases). The germline V gene has CDR1 SQVTM and CDR2 ANQGSEA. V was clipped by 7 bases and J by 2 bases, with 11 bases between them. This CDR3 has 13 amino acids. Written as DNA, the CDR3 is TGCAGCGCTGGGGCAGGTACTAATGAAAAACTGTTTTTT. Its translation is CSAGAGTNEKLFF.

Notes on this clonotype: A much larger clone is a single base away; this may be a read error. This chain joins TRBV29-1 and TRBJ1-2; no clear D gene. Trimming took off 6 bases at V and 6 bases at J, with 11 bases between the two ends. Looked up from germline, CDR1 is SQVTM and CDR2 is ANQGSEA. The CDR3 spans 11 residues. CDR3 amino acids: CSVLRGNGYTF. Here the CDR3 DNA reads TGCAGCGTATTACGGGGTAATGGCTACACCTTC.